These 22 T cell receptor beta chains originate from one sample sequenced in a study of blood T cell repertoires in COVID-19. Some clones are missing from TCRdb's copy, which holds only in-frame ones; the method was immunoSEQ multiplex PCR. The sample yields about 120,000 clones, 82% seen once. Sequencing input: peripheral blood. These receptors originate from a woman in her 70s with acute or convalescent COVID-19.

The CDR3 sequence is CASSESYRGHYGYTF. The CDR3 nucleotides are TGCGCCAGCAGTGAGTCATACAGGGGGCACTATGGCTACACCTTC. The chain combines TRBV10-2 with TRBJ1-2, with 9 bases lining up with TRBD1. Trimming removed 0 bases from V and 3 bases from J; junction bases left unmatched: 2. The CDR3 totals 15 residues. Germline V lookup: CDR1 WSHSY, CDR2 SAAADI.

This chain links TRBV7-6 with TRBJ2-3; TRBD2 matches at 8 bases. V dropped 2 bases and J dropped 1; count of bases not matched to a gene: 5. CDR3 length equals 16 residues. Germline V lookup: CDR1 SGHVS, CDR2 FNYEAQ. This CDR3 reads CASSLLSGGGTDTQYF. In DNA, the CDR3 is TGTGCCAGCAGCTTACTGAGCGGGGGCGGCACAGATACGCAGTATTTT.

This clone appeared once. This chain links TRBV19 with TRBJ1-2, with D hard to call. CDR3 length: 13 amino acids. V shed 7 bases and J shed 0 bases, with 9 bases lying between them. The germline V gene has CDR1 LNHDA and CDR2 SQIVND (reference sequence). CDR3 DNA: TGTGCCAGTACACGGGAAGCTAACTATGGCTACACCTTC. This codes for CASTREANYGYTF.

Worth noting for this clone: This specimen includes other DNA sequences encoding the same CDR3. This sequence joins TRBV12-3 or TRBV12-4 and TRBJ1-2; D is unresolved. This CDR3 is built from 12 residues. V lost 5 bases and J 7 bases, leaving 11 bases between the germline ends. The CDR3 DNA reads as TGTGCCAGCAGTAACACCCCGGGTGGCTACACCTTC. Translation gives CASSNTPGGYTF.

The genes are TRBV2 and TRBJ2-1, with TRBD2 identical over 13 bases. The ends lost 7 bases at V and 8 bases at J; junction bases unmatched: 5. Germline V lookup: CDR1 SNHLY, CDR2 FYNNEI. This CDR3 contains 14 residues. As DNA, the CDR3 is TGTGCCAGCAAAACTAGCGGGGGGGCCTATGAGCAGTTCTTC. Translation gives CASKTSGGAYEQFF.

This sequence joins TRBV11-1 and TRBJ2-5, with D uncertain. V shed 2 bases and J shed 0 bases, with 10 bases lying between them. The CDR3 totals 15 residues. Per germline, CDR1 SGHAT and CDR2 FQDESV (reference sequence). The CDR3 sequence is CASSLRRLNQETQYF. CDR3 bases: TGTGCCAGCAGCTTACGGCGGCTGAACCAAGAGACCCAGTACTTC.

A single count supports this clone. The chain couples TRBV6-5 to TRBJ1-4; 7 bases are shared with TRBD1. V was pared by 6 bases and J by 4 bases, with 5 bases of the junction left unmatched. The CDR3 contains 14 residues. Germline V gene lookup returns CDR1 MNHEY and CDR2 SVGAGI. CDR3 sequence: CASRPGTVNEKLFF. CDR3 nucleotides: TGTGCCAGCAGACCCGGGACAGTTAATGAAAAACTGTTTTTT.

The chain has TRBV12-3 or TRBV12-4 and TRBJ1-2, with 9 bases aligning to TRBD1. V lost 6 bases and J lost 6; bases outside the gene matches: 5. This CDR3 has 13 residues. CDR3: CASSRDRDDGYTF. Here the CDR3 DNA reads TGTGCCAGCAGCCGGGACAGGGACGATGGCTACACCTTC.

CDR3 sequence: CAWSPGGATNEKLFF. The CDR3 region has the DNA TGTGCCTGGAGTCCAGGAGGGGCAACTAATGAAAAACTGTTTTTT. The chain uses TRBV30 and TRBJ1-4, with D perhaps matching TRBD1 (5 bases). V gave up 2 bases and J gave up 0 bases, with 10 bases separating them. There are 15 residues in the CDR3. Germline CDR1 GTSNPN, CDR2 SVGIG (reference sequence).

This clone came up a few times. This chain uses TRBV27 with TRBJ2-2; D is unresolved. V was clipped by 2 bases and J by 4 bases, with 11 bases between them. Germline V gene sequence: CDR1 MNHEY, CDR2 SMNVEV (reference sequence). This CDR3 has 15 amino acids. The CDR3 here is CASSLEDPRTGELFF. In DNA, the CDR3 is TGTGCCAGCAGTTTAGAGGATCCACGCACCGGGGAGCTGTTTTTT.

This clone was seen a single time. J is TRBJ1-4 and V is TRBV4-3; 7 bases map to TRBD1. This CDR3 spans 15 amino acids. V shed 0 bases and J 8 bases; nucleotides not matched to a gene: 6. The V gene's germline CDR1 is LGHNA and CDR2 YSLEER. The CDR3 loop reads CASSQETGIEEKLFF. In nucleotides, the CDR3 is TGCGCCAGCAGCCAAGAGACAGGGATAGAGGAAAAACTGTTTTTT.

The J gene is TRBJ1-5, the V gene TRBV7-2; D is unclear. Trimming removed 2 bases at V and 2 bases at J, with 7 bases between. This CDR3 has 14 residues. Germline CDR1 is SGHTA and CDR2 is FQGNSA. The DNA of the CDR3 is TGTGCCAGCAGCTTAAAAAGCGGCAATCAGCCCCAGCATTTT. Translating it yields CASSLKSGNQPQHF.

The rearrangement joins TRBV4-1 to TRBJ1-1, with 7 bases that match TRBD1. Trimming at V came to 5 bases and at J to 0 bases, leaving 9 bases not matched to a gene. The CDR3 covers 16 residues. Germline V gene sequence: CDR1 MGHRA, CDR2 YSYEKL. CDR3 DNA: TGCGCCAGCAGCTACGGACAGGCCCTGATGAACACTGAAGCTTTCTTT. Translation: CASSYGQALMNTEAFF.

This clone was observed a single time. This chain uses TRBV7-2 with TRBJ2-2; no definite D call. Trimming took off 8 bases at V and 1 base at J, with 14 bases between the two ends. The germline CDR1 and CDR2 sequences are SGHTA and FQGNSA. CDR3 length: 15 residues. The CDR3: CASETFAQNTGELFF. The CDR3 DNA reads as TGTGCCAGCGAAACATTTGCCCAGAACACCGGGGAGCTGTTTTTT.

This chain links TRBV6-2 or TRBV6-3 with TRBJ2-3, with a weak D call TRBD2 (7 bases). Germline CDR1 is MNHEY and CDR2 is SVGEGT. The CDR3 is 14 residues long. The V end was cut by 4 bases, the J end by 6 bases, with 14 bases between. In DNA form, the CDR3 reads TGTGCCAGCAGTTCGGGGGGCCTAGCGGATACGCAGTATTTT. Its protein is CASSSGGLADTQYF.

The chain joins TRBV7-6 to TRBJ1-5, with 9 bases identical to TRBD1. From germline, CDR1 is SGHVS and CDR2 FNYEAQ. The CDR3 spans 15 residues. After removal of 5 bases from V and 7 bases from J, the junction contained 9 bases not matched to a gene. CDR3 DNA: TGTGCCAGCAGCCCACGGGGGACAGGGTTGCAGCCCCAGCATTTT. Translated, it gives CASSPRGTGLQPQHF.

The V call is TRBV7-6, the J call TRBJ1-2; 9 nucleotides align to TRBD1. The V gene end was trimmed by 5 bases and the J gene end by 8 bases; junction bases not matched to a gene: 6. The CDR3 sequence is 13 residues long. Per germline, CDR1 SGHVS and CDR2 FNYEAQ. The CDR3 loop reads CASSPGQGIGYTF. CDR3 DNA: TGTGCCAGCAGCCCGGGACAGGGAATCGGCTACACCTTC.

This clone was seen ten or more times. The CDR3 protein is CASTRGAGRGYNEQFF. CDR3 DNA: TGTGCCAGCACCAGGGGGGCCGGTAGAGGCTACAATGAGCAGTTCTTC. V gene TRBV5-4 combines with J gene TRBJ2-1, with a tentative D call TRBD1 (7 bases). The length of the CDR3 is 16 residues. The germline CDR1 and CDR2 sequences are SGHNT and YYREEE (reference sequence). V was pared by 6 bases and J by 3 bases, with 19 bases between.

The J gene is TRBJ2-2, the V gene TRBV12-5; D uncertain. Deletions cut 6 bases from V and 5 bases from J, with 7 bases between. The CDR3 totals 12 residues. Germline values: CDR1 LGHNT, CDR2 FRNRAP. Written as DNA, the CDR3 is TGTGCTAGTGGCCTAAGAACCGGGGAGCTGTTTTTT. Protein sequence: CASGLRTGELFF. Combining the CDR3 with reference TRBV12-5 and TRBJ2-2 gives the whole variable domain DARVTQTPRHKVTEMGQEVTMRCQPILGHNTVFWYRQTMMQGLELLAYFRNRAPLDDSGMPKDRFSAEMPDATLATLKIQPSEPRDSAVYFCASGLRTGELFFGEGSRLTVL.

This chain connects TRBV7-3 to TRBJ1-1, with 10 nucleotides matching TRBD1. Trimming removed 5 bases from V and 4 bases from J; junction bases left unmatched: 7. Germline CDR1 reads SGHTA; CDR2 reads FQGTGA. The CDR3 length is 15 residues. DNA for the CDR3: TGTGCCAGCAGCACGGGACAGGGGTTGGGCACTGAAGCTTTCTTT. Protein: CASSTGQGLGTEAFF.

This clone has just a few counts. The CDR3 DNA follows: TGCGCCAGCAGCCCGGGACAGGGTCAAAATGAAGCTTTCTTT. Translating gives CASSPGQGQNEAFF. The chain employs TRBV5-1 and TRBJ1-1; 9 bases are a match to TRBD1. Germline lookup yields CDR1 SGHRS and CDR2 YFSETQ. The CDR3 length is 14 residues. With V trimmed by 4 bases and J by 7 bases, 8 bases remained unmatched. The complete variable domain, with remaining parts taken from reference TRBV5-1 and TRBJ1-1, reads KAGVTQTPRYLIKTRGQQVTLSCSPISGHRSVSWYQQTPGQGLQFLFEYFSETQRNKGNFPGRFSGRQFSNSRSEMNVSTLELGDSALYLCASSPGQGQNEAFFGQGTRLTVV.

The genes are TRBV5-4 and TRBJ1-1; no reliable D call. Germline loops: CDR1 SGHNT, CDR2 YYREEE (reference sequence). There are 15 residues in the CDR3. Trimming removed 4 bases at V and 1 base at J, with 14 bases between. This CDR3 is CASSHPSEGNTEAFF. CDR3 coding DNA: TGTGCCAGCAGCCACCCCTCCGAGGGGAACACTGAAGCTTTCTTT. Complete variable domain (other parts from reference TRBV5-4 and TRBJ1-1): ETGVTQSPTHLIKTRGQQVTLRCSSQSGHNTVSWYQQALGQGPQFIFQYYREEENGRGNFPPRFSGLQFPNYSSELNVNALELDDSALYLCASSHPSEGNTEAFFGQGTRLTVV.